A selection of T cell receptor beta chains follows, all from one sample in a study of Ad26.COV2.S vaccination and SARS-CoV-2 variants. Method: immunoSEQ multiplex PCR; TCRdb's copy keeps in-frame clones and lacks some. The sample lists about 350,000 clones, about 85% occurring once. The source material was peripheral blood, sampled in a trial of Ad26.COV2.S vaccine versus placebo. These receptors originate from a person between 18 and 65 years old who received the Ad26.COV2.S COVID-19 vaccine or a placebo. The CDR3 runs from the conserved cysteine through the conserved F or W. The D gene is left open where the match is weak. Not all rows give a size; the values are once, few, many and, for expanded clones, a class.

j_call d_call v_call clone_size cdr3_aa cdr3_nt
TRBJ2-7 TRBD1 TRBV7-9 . CASSPRGGTGKGEQYF TGTGCCAGCAGCCCCCGGGGCGGGACAGGGAAGGGCGAGCAGTACTTC
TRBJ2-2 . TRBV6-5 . CAAGQGDTGELFF TGTGCCGCCGGGCAGGGAGACACCGGGGAGCTGTTTTTT
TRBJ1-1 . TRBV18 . CASSPSGIPSTEAFF TGTGCCAGCTCACCTTCTGGTATTCCGAGCACTGAAGCTTTCTTT
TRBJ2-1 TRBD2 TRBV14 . CASSQVASGARDEQFF TGTGCCAGCAGCCAAGTTGCGAGCGGGGCCAGGGATGAGCAGTTCTTC
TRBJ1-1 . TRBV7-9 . CASSLEGGMNTEAFF TGTGCCAGCAGCTTAGAAGGGGGGATGAACACTGAAGCTTTCTTT
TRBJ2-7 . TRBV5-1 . CASSLAGEGYEQYF TGCGCCAGCAGCTTGGCGGGGGAAGGCTACGAGCAGTACTTC
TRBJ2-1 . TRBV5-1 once CASSDQTEQFF TGCGCCAGCAGCGATCAGACCGAGCAGTTCTTC
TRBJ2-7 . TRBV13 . CASSLYLEPAPDEQYF TGTGCCAGCAGCTTATATCTGGAGCCAGCCCCAGACGAGCAGTACTTC
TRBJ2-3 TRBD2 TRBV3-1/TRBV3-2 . CASSQDWLAGARQDTQYF TGTGCCAGCAGCCAAGATTGGCTAGCGGGGGCCCGGCAAGATACGCAGTATTTT
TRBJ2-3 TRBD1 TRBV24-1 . CATSDADGDRRPTDTQYF TGTGCCACCAGTGATGCTGACGGGGACAGGAGACCTACAGATACGCAGTATTTT